Listed below are T cell receptor beta chains from one sample, sequenced in a study of cytomegalovirus exposure and HLA in healthy donors. Using immunoSEQ multiplex PCR, the repertoire was profiled, and TCRdb retains in-frame clones only, with some absent. The profile covers 70,000 to 80,000 clones, with around 94% appearing a single time and approximately 2% taken by the ten largest. Sequenced: PBMCs. All receptors come from a woman between 18 and 29 years old in good health and CMV-seronegative. CDR3s include the opening cysteine and the closing phenylalanine or tryptophan. D genes are given only for firm matches. Rows may omit the clone size; those that give it use once, few, many or a size class.

V	J	size	D	CDR3	DNA
TRBV7-8	TRBJ1-1	-	TRBD1	CASSPGDSDTEAFF	TGTGCCAGCAGCCCCGGGGACAGTGACACTGAAGCTTTCTTT
TRBV6-5	TRBJ1-2	-	TRBD1	CASSRDREYGYTF	TGTGCCAGCAGTAGAGACAGGGAATATGGCTACACCTTC
TRBV10-3	TRBJ1-5	-	-	CAISESRDSNQPQHF	TGTGCCATCAGTGAGTCTCGGGATAGCAATCAGCCCCAGCATTTT
TRBV29-1	TRBJ2-3	-	-	CSFDQGSGTDTQYF	TGCAGCTTCGACCAGGGGTCGGGCACAGATACGCAGTATTTT
TRBV10-1	TRBJ2-1	-	TRBD1	CASSALQGARNEQFF	TGCGCCAGCAGTGCGTTACAGGGGGCGAGGAATGAGCAGTTCTTC
TRBV10-1	TRBJ2-4	-	TRBD1	CASSPSDRPNIQYF	TGCGCCAGCAGTCCGTCGGACAGGCCAAACATTCAGTACTTC
TRBV5-5	TRBJ2-7	-	TRBD1	CASSFPRDRGHEQYF	TGTGCCAGCAGCTTCCCCCGGGACAGGGGCCACGAGCAGTACTTC
TRBV5-5	TRBJ1-1	-	-	CASSFREGGSEAFF	TGTGCCAGCAGCTTCCGAGAGGGTGGAAGTGAAGCTTTCTTT
TRBV19	TRBJ2-5	once	TRBD2	CASSVTSGGHQETQYF	TGTGCCAGTAGCGTGACTAGCGGAGGACATCAAGAGACCCAGTACTTC
TRBV5-6	TRBJ1-2	-	-	CASSWAGGEIGYTF	TGTGCCAGCAGCTGGGCGGGTGGGGAAATCGGCTACACCTTC
TRBV7-2	TRBJ2-3	-	TRBD2	CASSSPLAGLIVDTQYF	TGTGCCAGCAGCTCCCCACTAGCGGGGTTGATTGTAGATACGCAGTATTTT
TRBV7-6	TRBJ2-6	-	-	CASSMTAPGANVLTF	TGTGCCAGCAGCATGACAGCGCCTGGGGCCAACGTCCTGACTTTC
TRBV4-1	TRBJ2-7	once	-	CASSQDGSGVQDEQYF	TGCGCCAGCAGCCAAGATGGGAGTGGGGTTCAGGACGAGCAGTACTTC
TRBV9	TRBJ2-2	-	TRBD1	CASSGQGLNTGELFF	TGTGCCAGCAGCGGACAGGGCCTGAACACCGGGGAGCTGTTTTTT
TRBV4-1	TRBJ1-2	-	-	CASSQGDRSATNYGYTF	TGCGCCAGCAGCCAAGGAGACAGAAGCGCTACTAACTATGGCTACACCTTC
TRBV19	TRBJ1-1	-	TRBD1	CASQGGVGNTEAFF	TGTGCCAGTCAAGGGGGCGTAGGTAACACTGAAGCTTTCTTT
TRBV6-1	TRBJ1-4	few	-	CASSEGGGLEKLFF	TGTGCCAGCAGTGAAGGGGGGGGGCTGGAAAAACTGTTTTTT
TRBV5-1	TRBJ2-1	-	-	CASSFPPVPGAYNEQFF	TGCGCCAGCAGCTTCCCCCCGGTCCCGGGAGCCTACAATGAGCAGTTCTTC
TRBV19	TRBJ2-1	-	-	CATGGVHEQFF	TGTGCCACCGGAGGGGTCCATGAGCAGTTCTTC
TRBV6-4	TRBJ1-1	few	TRBD1	CASSDTTGFPEAFF	TGTGCCAGCAGTGACACGACAGGGTTCCCTGAAGCTTTCTTT
TRBV4-1	TRBJ2-3	-	TRBD2	CASSQAPGLAGRNTQYF	TGCGCCAGCAGCCAAGCTCCGGGACTAGCGGGACGGAATACGCAGTATTTT
TRBV10-2	TRBJ2-2	-	TRBD2	CASSEFLSSGTGELFF	TGCGCCAGCAGTGAGTTTTTGTCTAGCGGCACCGGGGAGCTGTTTTTT
TRBV5-6	TRBJ1-3	-	-	CASSPYGQGNTIYF	TGTGCCAGCAGCCCGTACGGACAGGGAAACACCATATATTTT
TRBV10-1	TRBJ1-1	-	TRBD1	CASSEHRGDTEAFF	TGCGCCAGCAGTGAGCACAGGGGGGACACTGAAGCTTTCTTT
TRBV4-2	TRBJ2-3	-	-	CASSQDSSTSTDTQYF	TGTGCCAGCAGCCAAGATAGCAGCACTAGCACAGATACGCAGTATTTT
TRBV7-2	TRBJ2-2	-	-	CASSLAPLYTYTGELFF	TGTGCCAGCAGCTTAGCCCCCTTGTACACATACACCGGGGAGCTGTTTTTT
TRBV7-2	TRBJ1-1	-	TRBD1	CASTWGDRDDAFF	TGTGCCAGCACCTGGGGGGACAGGGACGACGCTTTCTTT
TRBV7-8	TRBJ1-2	-	-	CASSLGRGYGYTF	TGTGCCAGCAGCTTAGGAAGGGGCTATGGCTACACCTTC
TRBV11-1	TRBJ2-7	-	TRBD1	CASSFRTTGDYEQYF	TGTGCCAGCAGCTTTCGAACGACAGGGGACTACGAGCAGTACTTC
TRBV30	TRBJ2-7	-	TRBD2	CAWSRLAGGHTYEQYF	TGTGCCTGGTCTAGACTAGCGGGAGGCCACACCTACGAGCAGTACTTC
TRBV9	TRBJ2-2	-	TRBD2	CASSASSGRNAGELFF	TGTGCCAGCAGCGCATCTAGCGGGAGGAATGCCGGGGAGCTGTTTTTT
TRBV19	TRBJ1-1	-	TRBD1	CASSDRGLRMNTEAFF	TGTGCCAGTAGCGACAGGGGGCTTCGCATGAACACTGAAGCTTTCTTT
TRBV5-4	TRBJ2-5	once	-	CASSLAVVPEETQYF	TGTGCCAGCAGCTTGGCCGTGGTCCCGGAGGAGACCCAGTACTTC
TRBV9	TRBJ2-2	-	-	CASSEPGIWAGELFF	TGTGCCAGCAGCGAACCGGGAATTTGGGCCGGGGAGCTGTTTTTT
TRBV6-5	TRBJ1-3	few	-	CASSQGSEGNTIYF	TGTGCCAGCAGTCAGGGTTCGGAAGGAAACACCATATATTTT
TRBV10-3	TRBJ2-7	-	TRBD2	CAISISGGGTSYEQYF	TGTGCCATCAGTATCAGTGGGGGGGGGACCTCCTACGAGCAGTACTTC